This TCR beta chain stems from a study of blood T cell repertoires in COVID-19. At the level of the study: The cDNA or gDNA used as material had been derived from T cells, B-cell-depleted T cells, or PBMCs.

Produced via immunoSEQ multiplex PCR; TCRdb's table is partial and in-frame only. This sample yields under 25,000 clones, of which roughly 73% are seen a single time; 15% to 20% belongs to the top ten. This clone appeared a single time. Losses at the gene ends were 6 bases for V and 7 bases for J; bases not matched to a gene: 12. The V gene's germline CDR1 is SNHLY and CDR2 FYNNEI. This CDR3 has 15 residues. Sequencing was done on a sample of peripheral blood. The chain joins TRBV2 to TRBJ1-5; 7 bases match TRBD1. The clonotype originates from a human donor in a cohort sampled during active or convalescent COVID-19. This CDR3 reads CASRTQGRGNQPQHF. The CDR3 DNA reads as TGTGCCAGCAGGACACAGGGGAGAGGGAACCAGCCCCAGCATTTT.